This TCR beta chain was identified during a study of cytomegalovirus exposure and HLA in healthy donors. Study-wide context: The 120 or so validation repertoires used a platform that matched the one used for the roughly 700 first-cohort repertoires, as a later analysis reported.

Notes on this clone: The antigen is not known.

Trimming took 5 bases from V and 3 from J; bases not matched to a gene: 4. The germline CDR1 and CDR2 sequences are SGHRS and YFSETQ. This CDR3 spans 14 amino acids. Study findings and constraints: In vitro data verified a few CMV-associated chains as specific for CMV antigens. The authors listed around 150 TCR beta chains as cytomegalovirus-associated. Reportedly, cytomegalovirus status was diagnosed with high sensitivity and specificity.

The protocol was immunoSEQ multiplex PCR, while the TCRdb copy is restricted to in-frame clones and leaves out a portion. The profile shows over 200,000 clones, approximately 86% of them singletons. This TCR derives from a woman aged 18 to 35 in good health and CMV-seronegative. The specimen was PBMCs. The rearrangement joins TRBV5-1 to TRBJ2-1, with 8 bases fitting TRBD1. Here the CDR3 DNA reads TGCGCCAGCAGTCCGGGACAGGTCTACAATGAGCAGTTCTTC. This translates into CASSPGQVYNEQFF.